This entry features one T cell receptor (beta chain) sequence. Antigen unknown. The junction shows a germline mismatch at one end, possibly a read error. The study amplified TCR beta CDR3 regions using RNA transcripts. HTBI primers served in a first-round RT-PCR, which a second-round multiplex PCR followed. MiXCR, run by TCRdb on the multiplex PCR reads, gives a single entry per CDR3 protein. The sample yields a few hundred thousand distinct CDR3 sequences, approximately 35% seen once. The data originate from a study of Graves' ophthalmopathy and Graves' hyperthyroidism. This CDR3 is 17 amino acids long. Germline V gives CDR1 ENHRY, CDR2 SYGVKD. Study-wide points: In blood appeared most of the expanded thyroid clonotypes whose frequency exceeded 0.001.

This TCR derives from an adult man with Graves' hyperthyroidism. The chain uses TRBV10-3 and TRBJ1-5, with D possibly being TRBD1 (6 bases). The sequencing sample was made of peripheral blood or thyroid tissue (not recorded which). CDR3 nucleotides: TGTGCCAGCAGTTACTCGGCAGGGGCGGCTAGCAATCAGCCCCAGCATTTT. Encoded protein: CASSYSAGAASNQPQHF.